The 18 T cell receptor beta chains presented below share a single source sample, sequenced in a study of T cell responses to AZD1222 COVID-19 vaccine. Assay: immunoSEQ multiplex PCR; the TCRdb copy retains only in-frame clones and omits some. The table includes 200,000 or so clones, around 93% detected once. Sample: peripheral blood, taken 28 days after the second AZD1222 dose. The receptor set was obtained from an adult who received the AZD1222 COVID-19 vaccine.

This rearrangement joins TRBV28 to TRBJ1-6; no reliable D call. The CDR3 contains 14 residues. Germline loops: CDR1 MDHEN, CDR2 SYDVKM. V was pared by 7 bases and J by 0 bases, with 7 bases between. The DNA of the CDR3 is TGTGCCAGCACCTTTCCCTCCTATAATTCACCCCTCCACTTT. Translating gives CASTFPSYNSPLHF.

The V and J genes are TRBV27 and TRBJ2-2; D is unresolved. CDR1 is MNHEY, CDR2 SMNVEV, per germline (reference sequence). Trimming took off 7 bases at V and 0 bases at J, with 18 bases between the two ends. CDR3 length: 17 residues. CDR3 sequence (DNA): TGTGCCAGCACCCCCCGGATTTTGGGATCGAACACCGGGGAGCTGTTTTTT. Its protein is CASTPRILGSNTGELFF.

This chain uses TRBV2 with TRBJ2-1; D tentatively fits TRBD1 or TRBD2 (5 bases each). CDR1 is SNHLY, CDR2 FYNNEI, per germline. The CDR3 runs 12 residues. The V and J ends lost 8 bases and 3 bases respectively, with 8 bases between them. The CDR3 loop reads CASAGSYNEQFF. The CDR3 nucleotides read TGTGCCAGCGCAGGGAGCTACAATGAGCAGTTCTTC.

The chain carries TRBV14 and TRBJ2-1; TRBD2 matches at 8 bases. V dropped 6 bases and J dropped 9; count of bases not matched to a gene: 10. In germline, CDR1 is SGHDN, CDR2 FVKESK. The CDR3 runs 14 residues. CDR3 in amino acids: CASSEIHGGAEQFF. The CDR3 DNA sequence: TGTGCCAGCAGTGAGATCCACGGGGGGGCTGAGCAGTTCTTC.

This clone was seen once. The rearrangement uses TRBV28 and TRBJ1-3, with a possible D match to TRBD1 (6 bases). Per the germline V gene, CDR1 is MDHEN and CDR2 is SYDVKM. The length of the CDR3 is 12 residues. CDR3 loop: CATRGSGNTIYF. The CDR3 nucleotides read TGTGCTACGAGGGGGTCAGGAAACACCATATATTTT.

The chain employs TRBV6-5 and TRBJ1-1; 10 bases are shared with TRBD1. The germline V gene has CDR1 MNHEY and CDR2 SVGAGI. This CDR3 region has 15 residues. With 4 bases clipped from V and 4 bases from J, the junction kept 6 bases outside the gene matches. The CDR3 region is CASSSTGTGATEAFF. The CDR3 DNA is TGTGCCAGCAGTTCCACCGGGACAGGGGCCACTGAAGCTTTCTTT.

V usage is TRBV5-6 and J usage is TRBJ1-6; the D gene is possibly TRBD1 (6 bases). This CDR3 is 16 amino acids long. Deletions cut 4 bases from V and 5 bases from J, with 16 bases between. Germline V gives CDR1 SGHDT, CDR2 YYEEEE. The CDR3 spells CASSRPRDTHNSPLHF. CDR3 nucleotides: TGTGCCAGCAGCCGCCCGCGGGACACCCATAATTCACCCCTCCACTTT.

This chain uses TRBV9 with TRBJ1-5; D remains ambiguous. The V gene's germline CDR1 is SGDLS and CDR2 YYNGEE. V shed 4 bases and J shed 7 bases, with 12 bases lying between them. This CDR3 region has 13 residues. The CDR3 sequence: CASSKSVGQPQHF. The CDR3 nucleotides read TGTGCCAGCAGCAAGAGCGTTGGGCAGCCCCAGCATTTT.

This clone showed up just once. This chain connects TRBV29-1 to TRBJ2-3, with TRBD2 identical over 9 bases. In germline, CDR1 is SQVTM, CDR2 ANQGSEA. After removal of 5 bases from V and 4 bases from J, the junction contained 4 bases not matched to a gene. This CDR3 has 13 amino acids. The CDR3 loop reads CSVNGGGADTQYF. CDR3 coding DNA: TGCAGCGTTAATGGCGGGGGGGCAGATACGCAGTATTTT.

The J gene is TRBJ1-1, the V gene TRBV5-4; perhaps TRBD1 as D (5 bases). Germline loops: CDR1 SGHNT, CDR2 YYREEE (reference sequence). Trimming cost V 5 bases and J 8 bases, with 19 bases left between them. The CDR3 runs 14 residues. The CDR3 DNA is TGTGCCAGCAGTCTGTACGATCCAGGGCTGGAAGCTTTCTTT. This sequence encodes CASSLYDPGLEAFF.

V and J are TRBV4-2 and TRBJ1-2, with D hard to call. Germline V gene lookup returns CDR1 LGHNA and CDR2 YNFKEQ. Trimming cost V 0 bases and J 4 bases, with 6 bases left between them. CDR3 length: 13 amino acids. The DNA for the CDR3 is TGTGCCAGCAGCCAAGATTCGCTCTATGGCTACACCTTC. Its translation is CASSQDSLYGYTF.

The genes are TRBV5-1 and TRBJ2-5; D is tentatively TRBD1 or TRBD2 (5 bases each). V was shortened by 7 bases and J by 5 bases, with 18 bases between the two germline ends. Looked up from germline, CDR1 is SGHRS and CDR2 is YFSETQ. The CDR3 is made up of 14 amino acids. The CDR3: CASWGSRVGETQYF. CDR3 bases: TGCGCCAGCTGGGGGTCGCGGGTTGGGGAGACCCAGTACTTC.

J is TRBJ2-1 and V is TRBV10-1, with TRBD1 identical over 10 bases. Trimming cost V 2 bases and J 15 bases; bases outside gene matches: 7. This CDR3 comprises 13 residues. Per the germline V gene, CDR1 is WNHNN and CDR2 is SYGVQD (reference sequence). The CDR3 sequence: CASSEPDRGGLFF. The CDR3, as DNA: TGCGCCAGCAGTGAGCCGGACAGGGGGGGTTTGTTCTTC.

This sequence joins TRBV5-8 and TRBJ1-6; tentatively, D is TRBD1 (6 bases). The CDR3 has 14 residues. V lost 0 bases to trimming and J lost 9 bases, with 10 bases between them. Germline CDR1 and CDR2: SGHTS and YDEGEE. The CDR3 reads CASSLAWGPSPLHF. The CDR3 DNA reads as TGTGCCAGCAGCTTGGCGTGGGGGCCTTCACCCCTCCACTTT.

The chain has TRBV19 and TRBJ2-7, with D possibly called TRBD1 or TRBD2 (5 bases each). Germline V CDR1 and CDR2: LNHDA, SQIVND (reference sequence). The CDR3 has 13 residues. The germline V and J ends were trimmed by 3 bases and 6 bases, with 12 bases remaining between them. The DNA for the CDR3 is TGTGCCAGTAGTATTAAGTGGGGGATCGAGCAGTACTTC. Protein sequence: CASSIKWGIEQYF.

The V and J genes are TRBV28 and TRBJ1-1; D remains unclear. The CDR3 has 11 amino acids. The germline CDR1 and CDR2 sequences are MDHEN and SYDVKM. V lost 4 bases to trimming and J lost 6 bases, with 6 bases between them. CDR3 sequence (DNA): TGTGCCAGCAGTTCCCGGGCTGAAGCTTTCTTT. It yields the protein CASSSRAEAFF.

The chain's CDR3 is CATSGGYGYTF. The CDR3 bases are TGTGCCACCTCGGGGGGATATGGCTACACCTTC. The chain links TRBV19 to TRBJ1-2; tentative D call: TRBD1 (5 bases). The CDR3 contains 11 residues. V lost 10 bases, J lost 5 bases, and 11 bases lay in between. From germline, CDR1 is LNHDA and CDR2 SQIVND (reference sequence). The full variable domain, its missing parts supplied by reference TRBV19 and TRBJ1-2, is DGGITQSPKYLFRKEGQNVTLSCEQNLNHDAMYWYRQDPGQGLRLIYYSQIVNDFQKGDIAEGYSVSREKKESFPLTVTSAQKNPTAFYLCATSGGYGYTFGSGTRLTVV.

V gene TRBV7-2 combines with J gene TRBJ1-1; TRBD1 agrees at 9 bases. The CDR3 length is 15 residues. Germline CDR1 reads SGHTA; CDR2 reads FQGNSA. With 5 bases clipped from V and 4 bases from J, the junction kept 8 bases outside the gene matches. The CDR3 DNA is TGTGCCAGCAGCCAATTAGACAGGGGGGCCACTGAAGCTTTCTTT. Translated, it gives CASSQLDRGATEAFF.